Each of the 8 T cell receptor beta chains below was sequenced from the same sample in a study of blood T cell repertoires in COVID-19. Only in-frame clones appear in the TCRdb table, and some are missing; sequencing was by immunoSEQ multiplex PCR. The table records 150,000 to 200,000 clones, approximately 82% of them present only once. Sequenced material: peripheral blood. The receptors originated from an elderly woman with acute or convalescent COVID-19.

This chain connects TRBV4-2 to TRBJ2-3, with TRBD2 matching over 8 bases. After removal of 4 bases from V and 1 base from J, the junction contained 7 bases not matched to a gene. The CDR3 consists of 16 residues. Germline loops: CDR1 LGHNA, CDR2 YNFKEQ. In DNA form, the CDR3 reads TGTGCCAGCAGCCCCAAACAGACTAGCGGCACAGATACGCAGTATTTT. It translates to CASSPKQTSGTDTQYF.

The chain recombines TRBV5-1 with TRBJ1-2, with a possible D match to TRBD1 (6 bases). The ends were cut back, 4 bases at V and 8 bases at J, with 18 bases in the middle. From germline, CDR1 is SGHRS and CDR2 YFSETQ. The CDR3 runs to 14 residues. CDR3 loop: CASSVGTNLRGYTF. The CDR3 region has the DNA TGCGCCAGCAGCGTCGGGACAAATCTTCGGGGCTACACCTTC.

The chain uses TRBV5-1 and TRBJ2-7, with 7 bases matching TRBD2. The germline V gene encodes CDR1 SGHRS and CDR2 YFSETQ. CDR3 length: 16 amino acids. Trimming took 3 bases from V and 4 from J; bases not matched to a gene: 13. The CDR3 here is CASSSPLGQGGYEQYF. The CDR3 nucleotides read TGCGCCAGCAGCTCACCGTTGGGCCAGGGAGGGTACGAGCAGTACTTC.

About this clone itself: One junction end does not reproduce the germline sequence, and a read error may be involved. CDR3 amino acids: CASSEQGNQPQHF. The CDR3 bases are TGTGCCAGCAGTGAGCAGGGCAACCAGCCCCAGCATTTT. This sequence joins TRBV6-4 and TRBJ1-5, with D perhaps TRBD1 (5 bases). Germline assignment: CDR1 MRHNA and CDR2 SNTAGT. CDR3 size: 13 residues.

This sequence joins TRBV6-5 and TRBJ1-3; 7 bases line up with TRBD1. CDR3 length equals 14 residues. J lost 1 base, V lost 5 bases, and 2 bases had no gene match. Germline CDR1 MNHEY, CDR2 SVGAGI. The CDR3 DNA reads TGTGCCAGCAGTCGGACAGGTTCTGGAAACACCATATATTTT. This gives the protein CASSRTGSGNTIYF.

The chain links TRBV5-1 to TRBJ1-2; the D is unclear. There are 12 residues in the CDR3. Germline CDR1 and CDR2: SGHRS and YFSETQ. Trimming left V 5 bases short and J 10 bases short, with 15 bases between. CDR3 protein: CASRDTGRDYTF. The CDR3 coding sequence is TGCGCCAGCAGAGATACTGGGAGGGACTACACCTTC.

The CDR3 protein is CASSFSGAYGYTF. Here the CDR3 DNA reads TGTGCCAGCAGCTTTTCTGGGGCTTATGGCTACACCTTC. The chain uses TRBV7-9 and TRBJ1-2; a possible D gene is TRBD1 (5 bases). V was pared by 3 bases and J by 5 bases, with 10 bases between. CDR3 size: 13 residues. Germline V gene data show CDR1 as SEHNR and CDR2 as FQNEAQ (reference sequence).

V usage is TRBV24-1 and J usage is TRBJ1-2, with 9 bases aligning to TRBD1. The CDR3 runs 13 residues. Germline CDR1 reads KGHDR; CDR2 reads SFDVKD. V was clipped by 3 bases and J by 8 bases; unmatched bases: 3. CDR3 loop: CATSDRTGAGYTF. The CDR3 DNA follows: TGTGCCACCAGTGATCGGACAGGGGCGGGCTACACCTTC.